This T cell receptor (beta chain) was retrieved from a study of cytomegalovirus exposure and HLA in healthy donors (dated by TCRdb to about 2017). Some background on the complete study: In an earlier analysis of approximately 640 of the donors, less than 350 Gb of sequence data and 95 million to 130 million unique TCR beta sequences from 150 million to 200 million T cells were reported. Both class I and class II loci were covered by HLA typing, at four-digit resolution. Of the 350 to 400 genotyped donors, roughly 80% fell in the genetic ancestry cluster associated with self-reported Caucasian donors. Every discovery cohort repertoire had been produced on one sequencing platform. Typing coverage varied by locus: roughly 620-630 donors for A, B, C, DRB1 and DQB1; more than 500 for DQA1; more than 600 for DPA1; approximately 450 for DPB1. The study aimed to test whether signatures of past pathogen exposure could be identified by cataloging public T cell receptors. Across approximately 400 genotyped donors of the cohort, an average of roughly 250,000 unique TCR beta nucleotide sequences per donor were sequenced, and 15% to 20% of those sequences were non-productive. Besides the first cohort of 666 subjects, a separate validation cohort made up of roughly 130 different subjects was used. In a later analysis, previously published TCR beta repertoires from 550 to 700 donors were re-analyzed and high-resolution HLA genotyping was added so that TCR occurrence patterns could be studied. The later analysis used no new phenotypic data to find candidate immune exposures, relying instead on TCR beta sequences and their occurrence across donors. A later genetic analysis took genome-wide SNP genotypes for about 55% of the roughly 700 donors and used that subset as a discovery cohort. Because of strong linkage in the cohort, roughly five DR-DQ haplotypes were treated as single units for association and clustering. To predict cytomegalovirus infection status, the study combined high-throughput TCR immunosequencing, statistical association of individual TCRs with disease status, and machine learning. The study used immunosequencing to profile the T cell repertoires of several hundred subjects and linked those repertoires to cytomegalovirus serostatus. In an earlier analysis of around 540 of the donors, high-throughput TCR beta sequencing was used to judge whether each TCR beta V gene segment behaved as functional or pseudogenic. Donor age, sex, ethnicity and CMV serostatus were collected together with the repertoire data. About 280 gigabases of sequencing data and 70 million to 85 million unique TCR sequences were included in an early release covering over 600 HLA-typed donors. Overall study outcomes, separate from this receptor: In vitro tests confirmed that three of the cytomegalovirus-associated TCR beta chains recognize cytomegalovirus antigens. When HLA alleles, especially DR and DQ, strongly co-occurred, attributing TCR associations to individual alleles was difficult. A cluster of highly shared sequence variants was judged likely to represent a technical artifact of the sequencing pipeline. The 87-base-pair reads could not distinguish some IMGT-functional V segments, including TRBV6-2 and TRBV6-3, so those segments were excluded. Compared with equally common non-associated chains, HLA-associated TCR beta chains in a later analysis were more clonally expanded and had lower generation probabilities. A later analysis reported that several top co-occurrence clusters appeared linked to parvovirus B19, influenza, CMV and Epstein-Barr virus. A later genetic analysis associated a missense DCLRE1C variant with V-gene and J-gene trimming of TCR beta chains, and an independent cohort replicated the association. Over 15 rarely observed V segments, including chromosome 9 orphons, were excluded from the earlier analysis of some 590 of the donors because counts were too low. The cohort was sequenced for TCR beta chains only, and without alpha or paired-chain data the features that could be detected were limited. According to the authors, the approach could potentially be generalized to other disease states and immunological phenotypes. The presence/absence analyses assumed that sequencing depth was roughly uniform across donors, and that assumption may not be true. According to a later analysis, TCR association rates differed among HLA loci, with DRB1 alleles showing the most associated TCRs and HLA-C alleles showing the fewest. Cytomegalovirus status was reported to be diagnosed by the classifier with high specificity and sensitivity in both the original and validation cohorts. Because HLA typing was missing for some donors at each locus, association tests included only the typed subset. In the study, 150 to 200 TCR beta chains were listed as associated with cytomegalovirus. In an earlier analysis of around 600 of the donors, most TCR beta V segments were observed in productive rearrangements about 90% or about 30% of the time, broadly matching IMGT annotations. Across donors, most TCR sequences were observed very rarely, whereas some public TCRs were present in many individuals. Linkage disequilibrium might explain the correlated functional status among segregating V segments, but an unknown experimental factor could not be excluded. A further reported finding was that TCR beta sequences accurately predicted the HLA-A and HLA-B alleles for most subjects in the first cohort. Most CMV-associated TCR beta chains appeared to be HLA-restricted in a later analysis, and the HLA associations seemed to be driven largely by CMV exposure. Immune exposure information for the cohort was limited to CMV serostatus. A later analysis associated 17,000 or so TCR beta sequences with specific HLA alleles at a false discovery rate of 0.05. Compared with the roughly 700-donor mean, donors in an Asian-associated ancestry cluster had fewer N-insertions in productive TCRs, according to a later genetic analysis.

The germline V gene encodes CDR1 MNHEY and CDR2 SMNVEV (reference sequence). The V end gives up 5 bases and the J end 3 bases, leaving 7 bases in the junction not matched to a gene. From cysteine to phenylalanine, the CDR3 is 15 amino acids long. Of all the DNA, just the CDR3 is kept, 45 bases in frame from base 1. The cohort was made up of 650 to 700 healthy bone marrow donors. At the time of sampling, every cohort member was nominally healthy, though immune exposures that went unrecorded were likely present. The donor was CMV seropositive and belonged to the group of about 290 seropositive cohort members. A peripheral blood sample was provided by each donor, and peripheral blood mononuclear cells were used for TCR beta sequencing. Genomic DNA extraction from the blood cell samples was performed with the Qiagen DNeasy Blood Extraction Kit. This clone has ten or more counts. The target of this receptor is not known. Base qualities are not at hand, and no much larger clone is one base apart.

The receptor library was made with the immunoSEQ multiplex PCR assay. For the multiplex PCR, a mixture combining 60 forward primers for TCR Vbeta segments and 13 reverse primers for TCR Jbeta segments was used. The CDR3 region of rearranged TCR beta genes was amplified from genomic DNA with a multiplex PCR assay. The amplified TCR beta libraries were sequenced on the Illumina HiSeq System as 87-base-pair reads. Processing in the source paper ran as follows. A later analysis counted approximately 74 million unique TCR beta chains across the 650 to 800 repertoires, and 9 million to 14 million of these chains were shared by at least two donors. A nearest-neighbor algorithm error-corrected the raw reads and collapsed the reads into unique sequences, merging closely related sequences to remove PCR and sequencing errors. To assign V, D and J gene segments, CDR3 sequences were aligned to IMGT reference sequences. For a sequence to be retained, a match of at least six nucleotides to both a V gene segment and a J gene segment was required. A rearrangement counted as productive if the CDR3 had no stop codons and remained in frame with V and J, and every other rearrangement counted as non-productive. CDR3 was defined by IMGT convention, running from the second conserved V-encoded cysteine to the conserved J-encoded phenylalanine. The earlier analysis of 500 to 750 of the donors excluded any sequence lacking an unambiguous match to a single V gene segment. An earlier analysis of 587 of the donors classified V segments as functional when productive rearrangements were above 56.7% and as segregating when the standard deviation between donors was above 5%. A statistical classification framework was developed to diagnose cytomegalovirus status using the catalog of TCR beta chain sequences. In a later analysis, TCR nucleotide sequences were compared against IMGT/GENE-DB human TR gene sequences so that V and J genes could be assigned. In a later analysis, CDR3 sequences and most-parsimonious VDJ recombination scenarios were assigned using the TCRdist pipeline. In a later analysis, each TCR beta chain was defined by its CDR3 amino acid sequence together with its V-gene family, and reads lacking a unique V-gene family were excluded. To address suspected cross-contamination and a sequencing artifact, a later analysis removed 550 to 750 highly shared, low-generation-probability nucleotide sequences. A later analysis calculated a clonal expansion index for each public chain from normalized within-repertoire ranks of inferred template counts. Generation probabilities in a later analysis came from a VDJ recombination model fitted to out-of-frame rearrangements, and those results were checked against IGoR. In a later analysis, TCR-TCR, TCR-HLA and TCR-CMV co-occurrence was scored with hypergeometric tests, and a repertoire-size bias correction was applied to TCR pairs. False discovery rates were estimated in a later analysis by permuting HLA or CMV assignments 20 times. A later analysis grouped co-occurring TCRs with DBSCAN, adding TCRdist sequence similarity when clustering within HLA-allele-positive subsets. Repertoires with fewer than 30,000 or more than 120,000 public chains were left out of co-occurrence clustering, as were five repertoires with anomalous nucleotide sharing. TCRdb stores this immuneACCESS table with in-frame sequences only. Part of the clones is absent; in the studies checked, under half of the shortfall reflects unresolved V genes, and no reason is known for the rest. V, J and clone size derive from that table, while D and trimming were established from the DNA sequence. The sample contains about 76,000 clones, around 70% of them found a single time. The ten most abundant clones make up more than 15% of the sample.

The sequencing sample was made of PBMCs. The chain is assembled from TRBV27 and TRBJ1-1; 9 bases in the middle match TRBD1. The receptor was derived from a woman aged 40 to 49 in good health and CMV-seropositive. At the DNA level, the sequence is TGTGCCAGCAGTCCCGGGGGACAGGGCTACACTGAAGCTTTCTTT. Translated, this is CASSPGGQGYTEAFF.